The clone carrying this T cell receptor (beta chain) has at least ten counts. Its antigen is currently unknown. Regarding time point: longitudinal time-point 1 (baseline). The unsorted libraries were prepared from 2 million PBMCs (stored at -80 C). This entry comes from a study of neurological immune-mediated disorders. Study results and limitations: None of the CDR3 amino acid sequences of expanded clones recurred across subjects, suggesting private repertoires in all groups. While HTLV-1-associated myelopathy showed the greatest TCR clonal expansion, multiple sclerosis showed the least, falling below healthy controls.

As for the cDNA, it was generated by 5'RACE with 10-nucleotide random UMIs. TCRdb reprocessed the 5' RACE reads with MiXCR, giving one entry per CDR3 protein. The repertoire includes 70,000 to 75,000 distinct CDR3 sequences, roughly 15% of them detected once, and roughly 4.5% sits in the top ten. Trimming removed 10 bases from V and 8 bases from J, with 18 bases in between. Germline V gene lookup returns CDR1 MGHRA and CDR2 YSYEKL. This CDR3 contains 14 residues. The TCR sequence derives from a female donor with HTLV-1-associated myelopathy (HAM/TSP). The V and J genes are TRBV4-1 and TRBJ1-6, with a possible D match to TRBD1 (6 bases). The sequencing sample was made of PBMCs. CDR3 DNA: TGCGCCACCACGAGACAGGTGGGAGATTCACCCCTCCACTTT. Translated: CATTRQVGDSPLHF.